This is a list of T cell receptor beta chains from one sample in a study of blood T cell repertoires in COVID-19. Profiling relied on immunoSEQ multiplex PCR, and the TCRdb table lists in-frame clones only, not all of them. The table includes more than 250,000 clones, roughly nine tenths detected once. Sequencing was done on a sample of PBMCs or T cells enriched from blood (not recorded which). These receptors were obtained from a woman aged 40 to 50 who had recovered from COVID-19. Both conserved end residues are part of each CDR3. D genes are given only for firm matches. Expanded clones are given a class, and other clones once, few, many or no size at all.

J,V,D,size,DNA,CDR3
TRBJ1-4,TRBV12-3/TRBV12-4,.,.,TGTGCCAGCAGTTTGAATGGGGGCGAAAAACTGTTTTTT,CASSLNGGEKLFF
TRBJ2-2,TRBV7-3,TRBD2,.,TGTGCCAGCACCCCCGTTGCGGGGGGAAACACCGGGGAGCTGTTTTTT,CASTPVAGGNTGELFF
TRBJ2-5,TRBV21-1,.,.,TGTGCCAGCAGCAAAGGGAGGGAGACCCAGTACTTC,CASSKGRETQYF
TRBJ2-5,TRBV15,TRBD1,.,TGTGCCACCAGCAGAGATCCGGGACAGAAACAAGAGACCCAGTACTTC,CATSRDPGQKQETQYF
TRBJ2-3,TRBV28,TRBD2,.,TGTGCCAGCAGTCCAGGGACTAGGGGGGATACGCAGTATTTT,CASSPGTRGDTQYF
TRBJ1-5,TRBV7-9,.,.,TGTGCCAGCAGCCTAGGGGTTTCGGGGCAGCCCCAGCATTTT,CASSLGVSGQPQHF
TRBJ1-3,TRBV2,.,.,TGTGCCAGCAGTGATCGGCCTGGAGTACACACCATATATTTT,CASSDRPGVHTIYF
TRBJ2-7,TRBV2,TRBD1,.,TGTGCCAGCAAGCGGGACAGGGGTTCGTACGAGCAGTACTTC,CASKRDRGSYEQYF
TRBJ1-1,TRBV11-2,.,.,TGTGCCAGCAGCACGTGGACAGAGAACACTGAAGCTTTCTTT,CASSTWTENTEAFF
TRBJ2-3,TRBV27,.,.,TGTGCCAGCAGTTTAGGACGGGAACCTCGAGGTACGCAGTATTTT,CASSLGREPRGTQYF
TRBJ2-1,TRBV27,TRBD1,.,TGTGCCAGCAGCTCACAGGGGGATGAGCAGTTCTTC,CASSSQGDEQFF
TRBJ2-5,TRBV24-1,TRBD1,.,TGTGCCACCAGTGATCCGGGACAGGGGAAACAAGAGACCCAGTACTTC,CATSDPGQGKQETQYF
TRBJ2-3,TRBV19,.,.,TGTGCCGCCGGGTTTAGCACAGATACGCAGTATTTT,CAAGFSTDTQYF
TRBJ1-5,TRBV11-2,TRBD1,.,TGTGCCAGCAGCATCGACAGGGAGCAGCCCCAGCATTTT,CASSIDREQPQHF
TRBJ2-3,TRBV4-3,TRBD2,.,TGCGCCAGCAGCCAGTCTCTAGCGGGAGGCGGCACAGATACGCAGTATTTT,CASSQSLAGGGTDTQYF
TRBJ2-3,TRBV5-1,.,.,TGCGCCAGCAGCTTAAATGACAAGCGCACAGATACGCAGTATTTT,CASSLNDKRTDTQYF
TRBJ2-4,TRBV28,TRBD2,.,TGTGCCAGCTTCTCCCCGGGGGGGCGTGGGGCCATTCAGTACTTC,CASFSPGGRGAIQYF
TRBJ2-7,TRBV11-2,.,.,TGTGCCAGCAGTCTTAGAGGTATGAGCTCCTACGAGCAGTACTTC,CASSLRGMSSYEQYF
TRBJ2-3,TRBV3-1/TRBV3-2,.,.,TGTGCCAGCAGCCCACATGTTGGGCGGGCGAGCACAGATACGCAGTATTTT,CASSPHVGRASTDTQYF
TRBJ2-7,TRBV3-1/TRBV3-2,TRBD2,.,TGTGCCAGCAGCCAAGGGGTGGGAACTAGCGGGAGGACCCACGAGCAGTACTTC,CASSQGVGTSGRTHEQYF
TRBJ1-3,TRBV7-9,TRBD1,.,TGTGCCAGCAGACAGGGGAGTGGAAACACCATATATTTT,CASRQGSGNTIYF
TRBJ2-1,TRBV28,TRBD2,.,TGTGCCAGCAGCCCCGAAGGACTAGCGGGGTACAATGAGCAGTTCTTC,CASSPEGLAGYNEQFF
TRBJ1-1,TRBV28,TRBD1,once,TGTGCCAGCAGGATACAGGGGATGAACACTGAAGCTTTCTTT,CASRIQGMNTEAFF
TRBJ2-7,TRBV28,.,.,TGTGCCAGCTCCGGACAGCCATACGAGCAGTACTTC,CASSGQPYEQYF
TRBJ1-2,TRBV4-1,.,few,TGCGCCAGCAGCCAAGCTACAGGGTATGGCTACACCTTC,CASSQATGYGYTF
TRBJ1-4,TRBV27,.,.,TGTGCCAGCAGGGGGCGACAGGTGAAGGAAAAACTGTTTTTT,CASRGRQVKEKLFF
TRBJ2-7,TRBV5-6,TRBD2,.,TGTGCCAGCAGCTGGAAAACTAGCGGGGCATCCGAGCAGTACTTC,CASSWKTSGASEQYF
TRBJ1-6,TRBV2,.,.,TGTGCCAGCAGCCAGGGCCCGCGTAATTCACCCCTCCACTTT,CASSQGPRNSPLHF
TRBJ1-1,TRBV6-2/TRBV6-3,.,.,TGTGCCAGCAGTTACGTTCCAGATCCTCAAGCTTTCTTT,CASSYVPDPQAFF
TRBJ1-2,TRBV28,TRBD1,.,TGTGCCAGCAGCCAGACCCGGGACAGGTTCTATGGCTACACCTTC,CASSQTRDRFYGYTF
TRBJ2-2,TRBV5-1,TRBD2,.,TGCGCCAGCAGCTTGGGGACTAGCGGGAGTAGGAACACCGGGGAGCTGTTTTTT,CASSLGTSGSRNTGELFF
TRBJ1-3,TRBV28,.,.,TGTGCCAGCAGTTTCGGCGGAAGCTCTGGAAACACCATATATTTT,CASSFGGSSGNTIYF
TRBJ2-3,TRBV7-2,TRBD2,.,TGTGCCAGCAGCTTAGGGACTAGCGGGAGGACAGATACGCAGTATTTT,CASSLGTSGRTDTQYF
TRBJ1-3,TRBV4-1,.,.,TGCGCCAGCAGCCAAGATGCGGGGCGCTCTGGAAACACCATATATTTT,CASSQDAGRSGNTIYF
TRBJ1-3,TRBV4-3,TRBD1,.,TGCGCCAGCAGCCGGGACAGCAGCTCTGGAAACACCATATATTTT,CASSRDSSSGNTIYF
TRBJ1-4,TRBV7-9,TRBD1,.,TGTGCCAGCAGCCCGACAGGGTCGGATGAAAAACTGTTTTTT,CASSPTGSDEKLFF
TRBJ1-2,TRBV3-1/TRBV3-2,TRBD1,.,TGTGCCAGCAGCCAAGGCCAGGGGGCCGGCTACACCTTC,CASSQGQGAGYTF
TRBJ2-7,TRBV1,.,.,TGCACCAGCAGCCAGAGCGGGGGCGGAGAGGCCGAGCAGTACTTC,CTSSQSGGGEAEQYF
TRBJ1-2,TRBV4-3,.,.,TGCGCCAGCAGCCAAGTTGGCAGGGAGGACTATGGCTACACCTTC,CASSQVGREDYGYTF
TRBJ2-5,TRBV10-3,TRBD1,once,TGTGCCATCAGTGAAGGGGACAGGGCAAAAGATGGAGAGACCCAGTACTTC,CAISEGDRAKDGETQYF
TRBJ1-5,TRBV19,.,.,TGTGCCAGTAGTATTATTGGGGGGTTGAATCAGCCCCAGCATTTT,CASSIIGGLNQPQHF
TRBJ2-1,TRBV30,TRBD2,.,TGTGCCTGGAGTGGGCTAGCGGGAGAGTCCTACAATGAGCAGTTCTTC,CAWSGLAGESYNEQFF
TRBJ2-1,TRBV10-3,TRBD2,.,TGTGCCATCAGTGAGACGCCTAGCGGGAACGAGCAGTTCTTC,CAISETPSGNEQFF
TRBJ2-3,TRBV15,TRBD1,once,TGTGCCACCAGCAGAGAGGTACAGGGGGTCACAGATACGCAGTATTTT,CATSREVQGVTDTQYF
TRBJ1-2,TRBV5-1,TRBD1,.,TGCGCCAGCAGCTTGCCCGGGACAGGGGGTCGTGATGGCTACACCTTC,CASSLPGTGGRDGYTF
TRBJ2-2,TRBV24-1,TRBD1,.,TGTGCCACCAGTGATTTGTCCCAGGGGGCTATCGGGGAGCTGTTTTTT,CATSDLSQGAIGELFF
TRBJ2-2,TRBV3-1/TRBV3-2,TRBD2,.,TGTGCCAGCAGTAGCGGGACGTTCGCCGGGGAGCTGTTTTTT,CASSSGTFAGELFF
TRBJ1-3,TRBV28,TRBD1,.,TGTGCCAGCAGGGATCTAACAGGGGCCCGCTCTGGAAACACCATATATTTT,CASRDLTGARSGNTIYF
TRBJ1-6,TRBV14,.,once,TGTGCCAGCAGCCAAGACCTCAGTAATTCACCCCTCCACTTT,CASSQDLSNSPLHF
TRBJ2-5,TRBV30,TRBD2,.,TGTGCCTGGAGCCTAGGCGGGGGGGAGACCCAGTACTTC,CAWSLGGGETQYF